The rows below give T cell receptor beta chains drawn from one sample of a study of blood T cell repertoires in COVID-19. Data came from immunoSEQ multiplex PCR; TCRdb stores just in-frame clones and leaves some out. The sample includes about 63,000 clones, around 83% seen only once; the top ten take 5% to 6.5%. Sequenced sample: peripheral blood. The receptors come from a human donor in a cohort sampled during active COVID-19. Each CDR3 is given with its conserved first and last residue. D genes are given only for firm matches. Clone size is shown for a subset of rows, as once, few, many or a class of expanded clone.

len,d_gene,abundance,j_gene,v_gene,CDR3nt,CDR3aa
15,TRBD2,NA,TRBJ2-1,TRBV3-1/TRBV3-2,TGTGCCAGCAGCCAAGAACTAGCGGGGGGATATGAGCAGTTCTTC,CASSQELAGGYEQFF
16,TRBD1,NA,TRBJ2-7,TRBV29-1,TGCAGCGTTGAAAGGATTAGGGGACAGGGCTCGAACGAGCAGTACTTC,CSVERIRGQGSNEQYF
14,TRBD2,NA,TRBJ2-5,TRBV7-7,TGTGCTAGCAGCCAGAGCGGGATTCAAGAGACCCAGTACTTC,CASSQSGIQETQYF
13,NA,NA,TRBJ2-5,TRBV11-1,TGTGCCAGCAGCGTTGGACAGAAAGAGACCCAGTACTTC,CASSVGQKETQYF
16,TRBD2,NA,TRBJ2-7,TRBV4-2,TGTGCCAGCAGCCAAGTCGGGACTAGCGGGCGATACGAGCAGTACTTC,CASSQVGTSGRYEQYF
13,NA,NA,TRBJ1-3,TRBV5-5,TGTGCCAGCAGCCATTCTCGGGGAAACACCATATATTTT,CASSHSRGNTIYF
13,NA,few,TRBJ2-1,TRBV7-2,TGTGCCAGCAGCCCTATATATCAGGTTGAGCAGTTCTTC,CASSPIYQVEQFF
16,TRBD1,NA,TRBJ2-3,TRBV27,TGTGCCAGCAACCCTCGTCCCGGGACAGGGTTGATTGGGCAGTATTTT,CASNPRPGTGLIGQYF
17,NA,NA,TRBJ1-1,TRBV19,TGTGCCAGTAGTACCCCCTCACGGGGGGGCACGAACACTGAAGCTTTCTTT,CASSTPSRGGTNTEAFF
13,NA,NA,TRBJ1-1,TRBV25-1,TGTGCCAGCAGTCTCACAGGGTCTACTGAAGCTTTCTTT,CASSLTGSTEAFF
14,TRBD2,NA,TRBJ2-1,TRBV5-1,TGCGCCAGCAGCCCAAACACCGGGGAGGGGGAGCAGTTCTTC,CASSPNTGEGEQFF
15,NA,NA,TRBJ1-2,TRBV10-2,TGCGCCAGCAGTGAGCCGCAGGGATTAAACTATGGCTACACCTTC,CASSEPQGLNYGYTF
16,NA,NA,TRBJ1-2,TRBV30,TGTGCCTGGAGTGTACGAGTTCGGGGGAGGTCCAATGGCTACACCTTC,CAWSVRVRGRSNGYTF
16,TRBD1,NA,TRBJ2-1,TRBV25-1,TGTGCCAGCAGTGAATGGGGACAGGGGGCCAACAATGAGCAGTTCTTC,CASSEWGQGANNEQFF
16,TRBD2,once,TRBJ2-3,TRBV30,TGTGCCTGGCGTAATAGCGGGGGGGCTAACGCAGATACGCAGTATTTT,CAWRNSGGANADTQYF
12,NA,NA,TRBJ2-7,TRBV12-3/TRBV12-4,TGTGCCAGCAGTCGGGACTCCTACGAGCAGTACTTC,CASSRDSYEQYF
20,TRBD1,NA,TRBJ1-2,TRBV7-7,TGTGCCAGCAGCTTAGAGTCGTTCGGGTCCGACAGGGGGGTTAACTATGGCTACACCTTC,CASSLESFGSDRGVNYGYTF
15,TRBD2,NA,TRBJ2-5,TRBV5-1,TGCGCCAGCAGCCAGTTACCAACTAGCGGTGAGACCCAGTACTTC,CASSQLPTSGETQYF
17,TRBD2,few,TRBJ2-1,TRBV15,TGTGCCACCAGCAGGGGATATAGCGGGAGGGATAACAATGAGCAGTTCTTC,CATSRGYSGRDNNEQFF
15,TRBD1,NA,TRBJ1-1,TRBV10-3,TGTGCCATCAGTCACCGGGGACAGCCGAACACTGAAGCTTTCTTT,CAISHRGQPNTEAFF
15,NA,NA,TRBJ1-4,TRBV3-1/TRBV3-2,TGTGCCAGCAGCCAACTAGGGGGTCTGAGTGAAAAACTGTTTTTT,CASSQLGGLSEKLFF
15,NA,NA,TRBJ1-2,TRBV5-1,TGCGCCAGCAGCGTTGCCCAGGTCTCTAACTATGGCTACACCTTC,CASSVAQVSNYGYTF
13,NA,NA,TRBJ1-5,TRBV6-5,TGTGCCAGCTCCGGGACTTTCAATCAGCCCCAGCATTTT,CASSGTFNQPQHF
17,TRBD2,NA,TRBJ2-1,TRBV4-2,TGTGCCAGCAGCCAGAACCTAGCGGGCGCCTCCTACAATGAGCAGTTCTTC,CASSQNLAGASYNEQFF
15,NA,NA,TRBJ2-7,TRBV6-5,TGTGCCAGCAGCTACGTTGGGAGCGGGTCCTACGAGCAGTACTTC,CASSYVGSGSYEQYF
15,NA,NA,TRBJ2-2,TRBV7-8,TGTGCCAGCAGCCTACGGACAGCGAACACCGGGGAGCTGTTTTTT,CASSLRTANTGELFF
13,NA,NA,TRBJ1-1,TRBV12-3/TRBV12-4,TGTGCCAGCAGCCTAGGGGGGAGGGTTGAAGCTTTCTTT,CASSLGGRVEAFF
13,NA,NA,TRBJ2-1,TRBV15,TGTGCCACCAGCAGAGCCAGGTCCAATGAGCAGTTCTTC,CATSRARSNEQFF
16,TRBD1,once,TRBJ1-1,TRBV30,TGTGCCTGGAGTGGGTCGTGGGCAGGGGGCACCCCCGAAGCTTTCTTT,CAWSGSWAGGTPEAFF
15,NA,NA,TRBJ2-7,TRBV5-4,TGTGCCAGCAGCTTGCCCGGGACACGAACCTACGAGCAGTACTTC,CASSLPGTRTYEQYF
18,TRBD2,NA,TRBJ2-1,TRBV7-2,TGTGCCAGCAGCTCGAGGTCAGGGCGGGGGGGCTCCTACAATGAGCAGTTCTTC,CASSSRSGRGGSYNEQFF
16,TRBD1,NA,TRBJ1-5,TRBV5-5,TGTGCCAGCAGCTCCGGGACAGGGTATAGCAATCAGCCCCAGCATTTT,CASSSGTGYSNQPQHF
14,NA,NA,TRBJ1-1,TRBV11-2,TGTGCCAGCAGCTTAATGTTAGCGAACACTGAAGCTTTCTTT,CASSLMLANTEAFF
16,TRBD1,NA,TRBJ2-1,TRBV4-1,TGCGCCAGCAGCGCCGGACAGGGAAGGTCCTACAATGAGCAGTTCTTC,CASSAGQGRSYNEQFF
14,NA,NA,TRBJ2-1,TRBV29-1,TGCAGCGTGGACACGTCACGGGCCGGTGGTGAGCAGTTCTTC,CSVDTSRAGGEQFF
14,NA,NA,TRBJ2-5,TRBV5-1,TGCGCCAGCAGCTTTGGGGCTTTGCAAGAGACCCAGTACTTC,CASSFGALQETQYF
16,TRBD1,NA,TRBJ2-2,TRBV5-1,TGCGCCAGCAGCGGGGACAGGGCCCGTGCCACCGGGGAGCTGTTTTTT,CASSGDRARATGELFF
15,NA,NA,TRBJ1-3,TRBV5-1,TGCGCCAGCAGCTTGGATTCAGGGAATGGAAACACCATATATTTT,CASSLDSGNGNTIYF
17,TRBD1,NA,TRBJ2-2,TRBV18,TGTGCCAGCTCACCACAAAGGACAGGGGGCGGTACCGGGGAGCTGTTTTTT,CASSPQRTGGGTGELFF
16,TRBD1,NA,TRBJ2-1,TRBV23-1,TGCGCCAGCAGTCAAGGCCCGGACAGGGGGAGGTGGGGGCAGTTCTTC,CASSQGPDRGRWGQFF
14,TRBD1,NA,TRBJ1-6,TRBV15,TGTGCCACCAGCTCGACAGGGAATAATTCACCCCTCCACTTT,CATSSTGNNSPLHF
12,NA,NA,TRBJ1-3,TRBV7-9,TGTGCCAGCACCCCCCCCAGGAACACCATATATTTT,CASTPPRNTIYF
18,TRBD1,NA,TRBJ1-6,TRBV19,TGTGCCAGTAGGCTCGGACAGGGCCTAGGCTCCTATAATTCACCCCTCCACTTT,CASRLGQGLGSYNSPLHF
15,NA,once,TRBJ2-5,TRBV5-4,TGTGCCAGCAGCTATAGGGACCGGGCGGGGGAGACCCAGTACTTC,CASSYRDRAGETQYF
15,NA,once,TRBJ2-5,TRBV6-5,TGTGCCAGCAGTACTCGGACAGACCTGATGGGGACCCAGTACTTC,CASSTRTDLMGTQYF
16,NA,NA,TRBJ2-7,TRBV4-1,TGCGCCAGCAGCGGCCCAGGCTCTACCCACTCCTACGAGCAGTACTTC,CASSGPGSTHSYEQYF
14,NA,NA,TRBJ1-2,TRBV3-1/TRBV3-2,TGTGCCAGCAGCACACGACAGGCGCCCAACGGCTACACCTTC,CASSTRQAPNGYTF
18,NA,NA,TRBJ2-7,TRBV3-1/TRBV3-2,TGTGCCAGCAGCCAAGATGGGGGCAGGGCCACCTCCTATGACGAGCAGTACTTC,CASSQDGGRATSYDEQYF
17,NA,NA,TRBJ1-1,TRBV7-6,TGTGCCAGCAGCTTAGGGTGGGGGACGGGAGATAACACTGAAGCTTTCTTT,CASSLGWGTGDNTEAFF
13,TRBD1,NA,TRBJ2-7,TRBV5-1,TGCGCCAGCAGTAGGACAGGGGGCCACGAGCAGTACTTC,CASSRTGGHEQYF
11,NA,NA,TRBJ2-5,TRBV10-3,TGTGCCATCAGTGAGCTGGAGACCCAGTACTTC,CAISELETQYF
14,NA,once,TRBJ1-1,TRBV2,TGTGCCAGCAGTGAGAGAACACGGGGCACTGAAGCTTTCTTT,CASSERTRGTEAFF
13,NA,NA,TRBJ1-4,TRBV12-3/TRBV12-4,TGTGCCAGCAGTTTTAACTCTAATGAAAAACTGTTTTTT,CASSFNSNEKLFF
12,TRBD1,few,TRBJ1-2,TRBV12-3/TRBV12-4,TGTGCCCTAGAGGGGGCCTCGGGTGGCTACACCTTC,CALEGASGGYTF
15,NA,NA,TRBJ2-4,TRBV19,TGTGCCAGTAGTATTGGCGGGGCGGCCAAAAACATTCAGTACTTC,CASSIGGAAKNIQYF
15,NA,NA,TRBJ2-1,TRBV5-1,TGCGCCAGCAGCTTGGCAGGGGAACCCTACAATGAGCAGTTCTTC,CASSLAGEPYNEQFF
14,TRBD2,NA,TRBJ2-7,TRBV14,TGTGCCAGCAGCAGTCTAGCGGGAGGTTACGAGCAGTACTTC,CASSSLAGGYEQYF
16,TRBD2,NA,TRBJ2-3,TRBV15,TGTGCCACCAGCAGAGATTATAGCGGGAGCTCAGATACGCAGTATTTT,CATSRDYSGSSDTQYF
16,NA,NA,TRBJ1-6,TRBV5-1,TGCGCCAGCAGCCCCCGTCTAGAGGGAGGGATTTCACCCCTCCACTTT,CASSPRLEGGISPLHF
16,TRBD1,NA,TRBJ1-6,TRBV6-5,TGTGCCAGCAGTTACTCGGGACAGGGTGGTCGTTCACCCCTCCACTTT,CASSYSGQGGRSPLHF